The sequence of this TCR beta chain was determined in a study of blood T cell repertoires in COVID-19. Across the whole study: The study drew acute and convalescent COVID-19 samples from the United States, Italy and Spain. In each case, the material was cDNA or gDNA derived from T cells, B-cell-depleted T cells, or PBMCs.

As processed by the authors: Amplifying reference gene primers gave estimates of nucleated cell counts. Data came from immunoSEQ multiplex PCR; TCRdb stores just in-frame clones and leaves some out. That table supplies the V and J calls and clone size; D and trimming were determined from the DNA. The sample yields approximately 85,000 clones, over 85% seen once. Germline CDR1 is MNHEY and CDR2 is SVGAGI. V lost 4 bases to trimming and J lost 6 bases; unmatched junction nucleotides: 4. The CDR3 spans 14 residues. The receptor was derived from a man aged 50 to 60 with acute or convalescent COVID-19. The chain links TRBV6-5 to TRBJ2-7; 12 positions match TRBD1. Sequences were obtained from peripheral blood. CDR3: CASSSRDRGREQYF. As DNA, the CDR3 is TGTGCCAGCAGTTCCCGGGACAGGGGGCGCGAGCAGTACTTC.